The rows below give T cell receptor beta chains drawn from one sample of a study of vaccination and CD4 T cells after COVID-19. TCRdb reanalysed the PCR reads using MiXCR and keeps one entry per CDR3 protein. Seen here are thousands of distinct CDR3 sequences, 15% to 25% observed once, and the top ten hold about 20%. Antigen specificity for these receptors is unknown. The specimen was CD4+ T cells from blood, cultured in vitro, collected after SARS-CoV-2 vaccination. Every receptor here comes from a human donor who had recovered from COVID-19. Each CDR3 is given with its conserved first and last residue. D genes are given only for firm matches. Only part of the rows carry a size: once, few, many, or a class if the clone is expanded.

clone size: few
J gene: TRBJ2-7
D gene: NA
V gene: TRBV29-1
CDR3 protein: CSADGQSGEQYF
CDR3 DNA: TGCAGCGCAGATGGGCAGTCCGGCGAGCAGTACTTC

clone size: many
J gene: TRBJ1-1
D gene: NA
V gene: TRBV20-1
CDR3 protein: CSARDPGVWDTEAFF
CDR3 DNA: TGCAGTGCTAGAGATCCGGGGGTTTGGGACACTGAAGCTTTCTTT

clone size: NA
J gene: TRBJ1-6
D gene: NA
V gene: TRBV9
CDR3 protein: CASSVVAGDNSPLHF
CDR3 DNA: TGTGCCAGCAGCGTAGTGGCAGGCGATAATTCACCCCTCCACTTT

clone size: medium-sized
J gene: TRBJ2-7
D gene: NA
V gene: TRBV7-6
CDR3 protein: CASSLGHWVNEQYF
CDR3 DNA: TGTGCCAGCAGCTTAGGTCACTGGGTCAACGAGCAGTACTTC

clone size: NA
J gene: TRBJ2-1
D gene: TRBD2
V gene: TRBV20-1
CDR3 protein: CSAGLAGKTYNEQFF
CDR3 DNA: TGCAGTGCGGGACTAGCGGGAAAGACCTACAATGAGCAGTTCTTC

clone size: few
J gene: TRBJ2-5
D gene: NA
V gene: TRBV28
CDR3 protein: CASSFVETQYF
CDR3 DNA: TGTGCCAGCAGTTTCGTGGAGACCCAGTACTTC

clone size: NA
J gene: TRBJ2-7
D gene: TRBD2
V gene: TRBV27
CDR3 protein: CASSLLLAGGTVEQYF
CDR3 DNA: TGTGCCAGCAGTCTTCTGTTAGCGGGAGGGACTGTGGAGCAGTACTTC

clone size: NA
J gene: TRBJ2-7
D gene: NA
V gene: TRBV20-1
CDR3 protein: CSARSPDRPSSYEQYF
CDR3 DNA: TGCAGTGCTAGATCCCCGGACAGACCGAGCTCCTACGAGCAGTACTTC

clone size: few
J gene: TRBJ1-1
D gene: NA
V gene: TRBV24-1
CDR3 protein: CATSQTGQGETEAFF
CDR3 DNA: TGTGCCACCAGCCAAACGGGGCAGGGAGAAACTGAAGCTTTCTTT

clone size: NA
J gene: TRBJ2-1
D gene: TRBD1
V gene: TRBV10-1
CDR3 protein: CASSTGGSGYHNEQFF
CDR3 DNA: TGCGCCAGCAGCACAGGGGGTTCGGGGTACCACAATGAGCAGTTCTTC

clone size: NA
J gene: TRBJ2-5
D gene: TRBD1
V gene: TRBV5-4
CDR3 protein: CASSLGGQGRETQYF
CDR3 DNA: TGTGCCAGCAGCTTGGGTGGACAGGGACGAGAGACCCAGTACTTC

clone size: NA
J gene: TRBJ2-5
D gene: NA
V gene: TRBV25-1
CDR3 protein: CASSNQETQYF
CDR3 DNA: TGTGCCAGCAGTAACCAAGAGACCCAGTACTTC

clone size: few
J gene: TRBJ1-2
D gene: NA
V gene: TRBV12-3/TRBV12-4
CDR3 protein: CASTGRPGAGYTF
CDR3 DNA: TGTGCCAGCACAGGCCGCCCAGGGGCTGGCTACACCTTC

clone size: NA
J gene: TRBJ1-5
D gene: NA
V gene: TRBV4-1
CDR3 protein: CASSQDIRDQPQHF
CDR3 DNA: TGCGCCAGCAGCCAAGATATCAGGGATCAGCCCCAGCATTTT

clone size: NA
J gene: TRBJ1-2
D gene: NA
V gene: TRBV7-9
CDR3 protein: CASSLSPGNYGYTF
CDR3 DNA: TGTGCCAGCAGCTTATCACCAGGGAACTATGGCTACACCTTC

clone size: few
J gene: TRBJ1-2
D gene: TRBD1
V gene: TRBV28
CDR3 protein: CASSLTGRVINYGYTF
CDR3 DNA: TGTGCCAGCAGTTTGACAGGGCGCGTAATTAACTATGGCTACACCTTC

clone size: NA
J gene: TRBJ1-6
D gene: NA
V gene: TRBV6-2/TRBV6-3
CDR3 protein: CASSQYLNSPLHF
CDR3 DNA: TGTGCCAGCAGTCAGTATCTTAATTCACCCCTCCACTTT

clone size: few
J gene: TRBJ1-2
D gene: TRBD1
V gene: TRBV6-5
CDR3 protein: CASSYGSGGGYGYTF
CDR3 DNA: TGTGCCAGCAGTTACGGGTCAGGGGGCGGGTATGGCTACACCTTC

clone size: few
J gene: TRBJ1-5
D gene: TRBD1
V gene: TRBV28
CDR3 protein: CASSPRDRGRNQPQHF
CDR3 DNA: TGTGCCAGCAGTCCACGGGACAGGGGGCGTAATCAGCCCCAGCATTTT

clone size: few
J gene: TRBJ2-7
D gene: NA
V gene: TRBV15
CDR3 protein: CATSRAGGGYEQYF
CDR3 DNA: TGTGCCACCAGCAGAGCCGGGGGCGGATACGAGCAGTACTTC

clone size: few
J gene: TRBJ2-7
D gene: NA
V gene: TRBV29-1
CDR3 protein: CSVVGPTLEQYF
CDR3 DNA: TGCAGCGTTGTGGGGCCTACACTAGAGCAGTACTTC

clone size: NA
J gene: TRBJ2-7
D gene: TRBD2
V gene: TRBV6-5
CDR3 protein: CASSSQTSLFPYYEQYF
CDR3 DNA: TGTGCCAGCAGTTCCCAGACTAGCCTCTTTCCCTACTACGAGCAGTACTTC

clone size: medium-sized
J gene: TRBJ1-2
D gene: NA
V gene: TRBV7-9
CDR3 protein: CASSYVHPGYTF
CDR3 DNA: TGTGCCAGCAGTTACGTCCACCCTGGCTACACCTTC

clone size: few
J gene: TRBJ2-7
D gene: TRBD1
V gene: TRBV28
CDR3 protein: CASRPGTGGFYEQYF
CDR3 DNA: TGTGCCAGCAGGCCCGGGACAGGGGGTTTCTACGAGCAGTACTTC

clone size: few
J gene: TRBJ2-5
D gene: TRBD2
V gene: TRBV6-2/TRBV6-3
CDR3 protein: CASSTSGSTSRETQYF
CDR3 DNA: TGTGCCAGCAGCACTAGCGGGAGTACCTCCCGAGAGACCCAGTACTTC

clone size: many
J gene: TRBJ2-3
D gene: TRBD2
V gene: TRBV7-2
CDR3 protein: CASTGGPTDTQYF
CDR3 DNA: TGTGCCAGCACGGGGGGGCCCACAGATACGCAGTATTTT

clone size: NA
J gene: TRBJ1-2
D gene: NA
V gene: TRBV19
CDR3 protein: CASSIDGRNYGYAF
CDR3 DNA: TGTGCCAGTAGTATAGATGGGCGCAACTATGGCTACGCCTTC

clone size: NA
J gene: TRBJ2-1
D gene: NA
V gene: TRBV11-2
CDR3 protein: CASSPARTATYNEQFF
CDR3 DNA: TGTGCCAGCAGCCCAGCGAGGACAGCTACCTACAATGAGCAGTTCTTC

clone size: NA
J gene: TRBJ1-3
D gene: TRBD1
V gene: TRBV5-7
CDR3 protein: CASSLPGTGGGNTIYF
CDR3 DNA: TGTGCCAGCAGCTTGCCGGGGACAGGGGGTGGAAACACCATATATTTT

clone size: few
J gene: TRBJ2-1
D gene: TRBD1
V gene: TRBV19
CDR3 protein: CASGIQGLSYNEQFF
CDR3 DNA: TGTGCCAGTGGGATACAGGGGCTATCCTACAATGAGCAGTTCTTC

clone size: few
J gene: TRBJ1-5
D gene: NA
V gene: TRBV28
CDR3 protein: CASSPVTGNQPQHF
CDR3 DNA: TGTGCCAGCAGTCCCGTAACCGGCAATCAGCCCCAGCATTTT

clone size: many
J gene: TRBJ1-5
D gene: NA
V gene: TRBV7-8
CDR3 protein: CASSRAGKEPQHF
CDR3 DNA: TGTGCCAGCAGCAGGGCAGGGAAAGAGCCCCAGCATTTT

clone size: NA
J gene: TRBJ1-2
D gene: NA
V gene: TRBV28
CDR3 protein: CASSQPSDGYYGYTF
CDR3 DNA: TGTGCCAGCAGCCAACCAAGCGACGGCTACTATGGCTACACCTTC

clone size: NA
J gene: TRBJ1-5
D gene: NA
V gene: TRBV19
CDR3 protein: CASSIGRPSSNQPQHF
CDR3 DNA: TGTGCCAGTAGTATAGGTCGTCCATCAAGCAATCAGCCCCAGCATTTT

clone size: NA
J gene: TRBJ1-2
D gene: NA
V gene: TRBV6-5
CDR3 protein: CASSYGRGPNYGYTF
CDR3 DNA: TGTGCCAGCAGTTACGGGCGGGGACCTAACTATGGCTACACCTTC

clone size: few
J gene: TRBJ2-3
D gene: TRBD2
V gene: TRBV4-2
CDR3 protein: CASSQGASGSTDTQYF
CDR3 DNA: TGTGCCAGCAGCCAAGGGGCTAGCGGGAGTACAGATACGCAGTATTTT

clone size: NA
J gene: TRBJ1-1
D gene: NA
V gene: TRBV10-1
CDR3 protein: CASSESDSSATEAFF
CDR3 DNA: TGCGCCAGCAGTGAGTCGGACAGCTCGGCCACTGAAGCTTTCTTT

clone size: NA
J gene: TRBJ2-7
D gene: NA
V gene: TRBV10-3
CDR3 protein: CAISGPDYYEQYF
CDR3 DNA: TGTGCCATCAGTGGCCCGGACTACTACGAGCAGTACTTC

clone size: NA
J gene: TRBJ2-7
D gene: TRBD1
V gene: TRBV6-2/TRBV6-3
CDR3 protein: CASRTEVGTGSYEQYF
CDR3 DNA: TGTGCCAGCAGAACGGAAGTAGGGACAGGTTCCTACGAGCAGTACTTC

clone size: medium-sized
J gene: TRBJ1-1
D gene: TRBD1
V gene: TRBV6-1
CDR3 protein: CASSGDRGKGEAFF
CDR3 DNA: TGTGCCAGCAGTGGGGACAGGGGTAAAGGAGAAGCTTTCTTT

clone size: medium-sized
J gene: TRBJ2-7
D gene: NA
V gene: TRBV20-1
CDR3 protein: CSASRGPVWEQYF
CDR3 DNA: TGCAGTGCTAGCCGGGGCCCTGTTTGGGAGCAGTACTTC

clone size: few
J gene: TRBJ1-5
D gene: NA
V gene: TRBV2
CDR3 protein: CASRSPGGNQPQHF
CDR3 DNA: TGTGCCAGTAGATCTCCGGGGGGTAATCAGCCCCAGCATTTT

clone size: many
J gene: TRBJ1-2
D gene: TRBD1
V gene: TRBV28
CDR3 protein: CASRSGTGSYGYTF
CDR3 DNA: TGTGCCAGCAGATCTGGGACAGGGTCGTATGGCTACACCTTC

clone size: many
J gene: TRBJ2-7
D gene: TRBD1
V gene: TRBV15
CDR3 protein: CATSRETGDFSSYEQYF
CDR3 DNA: TGTGCCACCAGCAGGGAAACAGGGGATTTTAGCTCCTACGAGCAGTACTTC

clone size: medium-sized
J gene: TRBJ1-3
D gene: NA
V gene: TRBV7-2
CDR3 protein: CASSPYIENTIYF
CDR3 DNA: TGTGCCAGCAGCCCCTACATTGAAAACACCATATATTTT

clone size: few
J gene: TRBJ2-7
D gene: NA
V gene: TRBV12-3/TRBV12-4
CDR3 protein: CASSLVNRASYEQYF
CDR3 DNA: TGTGCCAGCAGTTTAGTGAACAGGGCCTCCTACGAGCAGTACTTC

clone size: NA
J gene: TRBJ2-1
D gene: NA
V gene: TRBV7-9
CDR3 protein: CVTPTRGWNNEQFF
CDR3 DNA: TGTGTCACCCCGACGAGGGGGTGGAACAATGAGCAGTTCTTC